Presented here are 21 T cell receptor beta chains from one specimen sequenced in a study of T-cell memory formation after mild COVID-19. TCRdb re-analysed the 5' RACE reads in MiXCR, keeping a single row per CDR3 protein. Among about 610,000 distinct CDR3 sequences listed, approximately 15% were seen once. Source material: PBMCs or a T cell subset sorted from them (not recorded which). All receptors derive from an adult woman who had mild COVID-19 (a few samples of this study predate the infection). Cell type and time point are not known.

This clonotype was observed a handful of times. The chain links TRBV30 to TRBJ2-7, with 8 nucleotides matching TRBD1. The CDR3 loop spans 15 amino acids. CDR1 is GTSNPN, CDR2 SVGIG, per germline (reference sequence). J lost 2 bases, V lost 2 bases, and 8 bases had no gene match. The CDR3, as DNA: TGTGCCTGGAGTCGAGGACAGGGTGTAACCTACGAGCAGTACTTC. Translated, it gives CAWSRGQGVTYEQYF.

This clonotype was recorded a few times. This chain links TRBV11-2 with TRBJ2-1; a possible D gene is TRBD2 (5 bases). The CDR3 totals 12 residues. V lost 5 bases and J 8 bases, leaving 10 bases between the germline ends. Germline CDR1 is SGHAT and CDR2 is FQNNGV. The CDR3: CASSHLGDEQFF. Here the CDR3 DNA reads TGTGCCAGCAGCCATCTCGGGGATGAGCAGTTCTTC.

V and J are TRBV20-1 and TRBJ1-1, with D tentatively TRBD1 (6 bases). This CDR3 has 14 residues. The germline V and J ends were trimmed by 5 bases and 0 bases, with 13 bases remaining between them. Germline V lookup: CDR1 DFQATT, CDR2 SNEGSKA (reference sequence). CDR3 in amino acids: CSALRGRMNTEAFF. CDR3 bases: TGCAGTGCTCTGAGGGGGAGAATGAACACTGAAGCTTTCTTT.

This rearrangement joins TRBV20-1 to TRBJ1-4; maybe TRBD1 (5 bases). The V gene's germline CDR1 is DFQATT and CDR2 SNEGSKA (reference sequence). The CDR3 extends over 13 amino acids. V gave up 1 base and J gave up 3 bases, with 6 bases separating them. The chain's CDR3 is CSARGGANEKLFF. The DNA of the CDR3 is TGCAGTGCTAGAGGGGGGGCTAATGAAAAACTGTTTTTT.

In its sample, this clonotype was seen a few times. The rearrangement links TRBV7-9 to TRBJ2-1; D gene ambiguous. V was pared by 9 bases and J by 4 bases, with 16 bases between. Germline V CDR1 and CDR2: SEHNR, FQNEAQ (reference sequence). The CDR3 is made up of 14 amino acids. The CDR3 loop reads CASGPEARYNEQFF. The CDR3 DNA reads as TGTGCCAGTGGCCCGGAAGCGAGATACAATGAGCAGTTCTTC.

The chain has TRBV12-3 or TRBV12-4 and TRBJ2-7; possibly TRBD1 or TRBD2 for D (5 bases each). CDR3 length: 14 residues. V shed 5 bases and J shed 4 bases, with 15 bases lying between them. CDR3 amino acids: CASSLRGDAYEQYF. CDR3 bases: TGTGCCAGCAGTCTGCGAGGGGACGCGTACGAGCAGTACTTC.

This clonotype was counted only a few times. The chain has TRBV7-3 and TRBJ2-5; D remains unclear. Per germline, CDR1 SGHTA and CDR2 FQGTGA. CDR3 length: 14 amino acids. The V end was cut by 0 bases, the J end by 5 bases, with 10 bases between. CDR3 sequence (DNA): TGTGCCAGCAGCTTAACGCCCAGTGTCGAGACCCAGTACTTC. Amino acid sequence: CASSLTPSVETQYF.

The chain has TRBV7-9 and TRBJ1-5, with 12 bases that match TRBD1. The CDR3 length is 15 residues. Germline trimming cut 5 bases from V and 6 bases from J; bases unmatched to any gene: 5. The V gene's germline CDR1 is SEHNR and CDR2 FQNEAQ (reference sequence). For the CDR3, the DNA is TGTGCCAGCAGCACGGGACAGGGGGCAGCTCAGCCCCAGCATTTT. Protein product: CASSTGQGAAQPQHF.

V and J are TRBV4-2 and TRBJ1-1; no firm D call. Germline V lookup: CDR1 LGHNA, CDR2 YNFKEQ. V lost 4 bases and J lost 3, with 15 bases in between. The CDR3 runs 15 residues. The CDR3 DNA sequence: TGTGCCAGCAGCCCTCGGGCCACCGGTGACACTGAAGCTTTCTTT. Residues: CASSPRATGDTEAFF.

V gene TRBV7-9 combines with J gene TRBJ2-5; D is perhaps TRBD1 (6 bases). This CDR3 is built from 15 residues. Deletions cut 5 bases from V and 3 bases from J, with 16 bases between. The germline V gene encodes CDR1 SEHNR and CDR2 FQNEAQ (reference sequence). This chain's CDR3 is CASSASPRTEETQYF. CDR3 sequence (DNA): TGTGCCAGCAGCGCATCCCCGAGGACAGAAGAGACCCAGTACTTC.

The gene calls are TRBV6-2 or TRBV6-3 and TRBJ2-5; 9 nucleotides match TRBD2. V shed 6 bases and J 1 base; nucleotides not matched to a gene: 6. In germline, CDR1 is MNHEY, CDR2 SVGEGT. The CDR3 has 15 amino acids. CDR3 nucleotides: TGTGCCAGCAGGCGGGGGGGAGGAAGCCAAGAGACCCAGTACTTC. Its protein is CASRRGGGSQETQYF.

V and J are TRBV3-1 and TRBJ2-1; 12 positions match TRBD2. After removal of 7 bases from V and 5 bases from J, the junction contained 3 bases not matched to a gene. The CDR3 consists of 14 residues. Germline loops: CDR1 LGHDT, CDR2 YNNKEL (reference sequence). The CDR3 DNA sequence: TGTGCCAGCACCCGACTAGCGGGGGACAATGAGCAGTTCTTC. Amino acids: CASTRLAGDNEQFF.

This clonotype came up a few times. The chain combines TRBV7-2 with TRBJ2-1; the D is unclear. Trimming removed 1 base from V and 0 bases from J, with 16 bases in between. Per germline, CDR1 SGHTA and CDR2 FQGNSA. The CDR3 totals 18 residues. This CDR3 reads CASSLVTFGLSSYNEQFF. CDR3 in DNA: TGTGCCAGCAGCTTAGTTACTTTCGGATTAAGCTCCTACAATGAGCAGTTCTTC.

The chain couples TRBV10-3 to TRBJ2-5; TRBD2 aligns across 9 bases. With 8 bases clipped from V and 2 bases from J, the junction kept 6 bases outside the gene matches. Germline values: CDR1 ENHRY, CDR2 SYGVKD. This CDR3 region has 14 residues. The CDR3 loop is CAIAGGIAQETQYF. In DNA, the CDR3 is TGTGCCATCGCGGGAGGGATAGCGCAAGAGACCCAGTACTTC.

This clonotype appeared a few times. CDR3 sequence: CSVCGDAEAFF. The DNA for the CDR3 is TGCAGCGTATGTGGGGACGCAGAAGCTTTCTTT. The chain recombines TRBV29-1 with TRBJ1-1, with D possibly matching TRBD1 (5 bases). With 6 bases removed from V and 8 bases from J, the gap between germline ends came to 13 bases. Per the germline V gene, CDR1 is SQVTM and CDR2 is ANQGSEA. The length of the CDR3 is 11 residues.

V usage is TRBV29-1 and J usage is TRBJ2-7; D possibly corresponds to TRBD1 (5 bases). V lost 2 bases to trimming and J lost 1 base, with 12 bases between them. CDR1 is SQVTM, CDR2 ANQGSEA, per germline. The CDR3 has 14 amino acids. The CDR3 loop reads CSVESPAGSYEQYF. For the CDR3, the DNA is TGCAGCGTTGAATCCCCCGCAGGGTCCTACGAGCAGTACTTC.

This clonotype has ten or more counts. J is TRBJ1-5 and V is TRBV6-1, with D perhaps TRBD1 (5 bases). Trimming removed 4 bases at V and 0 bases at J, with 7 bases between. Germline values: CDR1 MNHNS, CDR2 SASEGT. The CDR3 spans 14 residues. CDR3 amino acids: CASSGQYSNQPQHF. The CDR3 region has the DNA TGTGCCAGCAGTGGACAGTATAGCAATCAGCCCCAGCATTTT.

This clonotype was observed a handful of times. The V call is TRBV7-9, the J call TRBJ1-1; D is unresolved. The CDR3 is made up of 15 amino acids. Trimming removed 0 bases at V and 3 bases at J, with 11 bases between. Germline-derived CDR1 and CDR2 are SEHNR and FQNEAQ (reference sequence). CDR3 nucleotide sequence: TGTGCCAGCAGCTTAGCGGCGGGTGGGTACACTGAAGCTTTCTTT. Its translation is CASSLAAGGYTEAFF.

This clonotype was found a few times. V usage is TRBV4-3 and J usage is TRBJ2-3; D is uncertain. Germline loops: CDR1 LGHNA, CDR2 YSLEER. The CDR3 runs to 16 residues. V shed 0 bases and J shed 1 base, with 11 bases lying between them. Here the CDR3 reads CASSQDLPAGTDTQYF. Written as DNA, the CDR3 is TGCGCCAGCAGCCAAGATCTACCGGCGGGCACAGATACGCAGTATTTT.

Comments on this clonotype: A much larger clone lies a single base off, so this may be a read error. The chain has TRBV19 and TRBJ2-2; 10 nucleotides line up with TRBD1. V lost 6 bases, J lost 3 bases, and 7 bases stayed unmatched. CDR1 LNHDA and CDR2 SQIVND come from the germline V gene (reference sequence). This CDR3 spans 16 amino acids. The CDR3 sequence: CASRSAGTGDTGELFF. CDR3 DNA sequence: TGTGCCAGTAGAAGTGCCGGGACAGGGGACACCGGGGAGCTGTTTTTT.

This clonotype appeared a few times. This chain joins TRBV4-1 and TRBJ1-2, with D maybe TRBD1 (5 bases). Trimming left V 0 bases short and J 4 bases short, with 12 bases between. Per the germline V gene, CDR1 is MGHRA and CDR2 is YSYEKL. CDR3 length: 15 residues. The CDR3 nucleotides read TGCGCCAGCAGCCAAGAATCTGGGGCCCTCTATGGCTACACCTTC. It encodes CASSQESGALYGYTF.